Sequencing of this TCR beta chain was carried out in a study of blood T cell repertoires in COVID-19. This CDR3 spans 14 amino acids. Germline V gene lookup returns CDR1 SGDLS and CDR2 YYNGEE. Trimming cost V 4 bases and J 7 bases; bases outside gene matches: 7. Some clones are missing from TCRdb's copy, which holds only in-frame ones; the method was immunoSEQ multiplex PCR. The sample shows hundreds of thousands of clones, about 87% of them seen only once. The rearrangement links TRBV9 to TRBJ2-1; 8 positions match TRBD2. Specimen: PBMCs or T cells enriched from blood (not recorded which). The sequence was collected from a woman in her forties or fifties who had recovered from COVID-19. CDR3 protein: CASSQGLGLNEQFF. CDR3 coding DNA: TGTGCCAGCAGCCAGGGACTAGGGCTTAATGAGCAGTTCTTC.